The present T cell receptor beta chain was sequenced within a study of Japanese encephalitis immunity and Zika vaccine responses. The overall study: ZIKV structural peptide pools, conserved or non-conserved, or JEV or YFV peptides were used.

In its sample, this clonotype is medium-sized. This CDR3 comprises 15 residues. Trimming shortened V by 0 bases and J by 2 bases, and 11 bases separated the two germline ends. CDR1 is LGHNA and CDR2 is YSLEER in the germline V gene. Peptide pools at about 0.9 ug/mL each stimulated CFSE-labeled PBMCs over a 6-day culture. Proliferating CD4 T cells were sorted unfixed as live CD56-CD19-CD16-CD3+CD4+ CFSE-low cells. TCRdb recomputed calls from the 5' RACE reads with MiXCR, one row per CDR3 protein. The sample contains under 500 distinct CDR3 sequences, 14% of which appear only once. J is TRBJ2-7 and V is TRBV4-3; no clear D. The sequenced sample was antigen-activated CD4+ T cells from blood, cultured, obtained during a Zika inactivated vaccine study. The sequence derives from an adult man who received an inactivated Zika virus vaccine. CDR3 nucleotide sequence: TGCGCCAGCAGCCAAGATCCCGCAGCCCCCTACGAGCAGTACTTC. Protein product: CASSQDPAAPYEQYF.